The rows below give T cell receptor beta chains drawn from one sample of a study of OX40 agonist ivuxolimab in advanced cancers. Produced via immunoSEQ multiplex PCR; TCRdb's table is partial and in-frame only. The top ten clones hold 4.6% of a sample with more than 50,000 clones, less than 90% of them seen once. The sample was CD4+ or CD8+ T cells sorted from blood, taken in a trial of the OX40 agonist ivuxolimab. These receptors were obtained from an adult with an advanced solid tumor such as melanoma, head and neck, liver or kidney cancer. Both conserved end residues are part of each CDR3. The D gene is left open where the match is weak. The size field is filled for only some rows; it gives once, few, many or a size class.

>TRBV2|TRBJ2-6|-|-|16
TGTGCCAGCAGTTCCCTGGGGAGCTCTGGGGCCAACGTCCTGACTTTC
CASSSLGSSGANVLTF
>TRBV19|TRBJ2-1|TRBD2|-|14
TGTGCCAGTAGTATGGGGACTAGCGGTCGGGAGCAGTTCTTC
CASSMGTSGREQFF
>TRBV6-5|TRBJ2-3|TRBD2|-|14
TGTGCCAGCAGGAGGCGGGGGAGCACAGATACGCAGTATTTT
CASRRRGSTDTQYF
>TRBV2|TRBJ2-1|-|-|14
TGTGCCAGCAATCGGGACAACTCCTACAATGAGCAGTTCTTC
CASNRDNSYNEQFF
>TRBV11-2|TRBJ2-1|TRBD1|-|15
TGTGCCAGCAGCTTAAACAGGGGCTCCTACAATGAGCAGTTCTTC
CASSLNRGSYNEQFF
>TRBV27|TRBJ1-5|-|-|18
TGTGCCAGCAGTCTGCGAGGGGGGGGTCTTATAAGCAATCAGCCCCAGCATTTT
CASSLRGGGLISNQPQHF
>TRBV13|TRBJ2-3|-|-|17
TGTGCCAGCAGCTCCGGAGGGGGGGGCTCGAGCACAGATACGCAGTATTTT
CASSSGGGGSSTDTQYF
>TRBV28|TRBJ2-7|-|-|13
TGTGCCAGCAACCCTACAGGATACTACGAGCAGTACTTC
CASNPTGYYEQYF
>TRBV25-1|TRBJ1-1|-|-|15
TGTGCCAGCAGTGAACTAGGCAGCTACGACACTGAAGCTTTCTTT
CASSELGSYDTEAFF
>TRBV28|TRBJ2-3|-|-|12
TGTGCCAGCGGGGTCAGCACAGATACGCAGTATTTT
CASGVSTDTQYF
>TRBV7-8|TRBJ1-1|-|-|14
TGTGCCAGCAGCTTAGTTTCCAGGGCTACTGAAGCTTTCTTT
CASSLVSRATEAFF
>TRBV13|TRBJ1-2|-|-|13
TGTGCCAGCAGTGAACAACAACTCTATGGCTACACCTTC
CASSEQQLYGYTF
>TRBV19|TRBJ2-1|TRBD2|-|17
TGTGCCAGTAGTATGAGGGGCAGGACTAGCGGGATCTATGAGCAGTTCTTC
CASSMRGRTSGIYEQFF
>TRBV27|TRBJ2-1|-|once|15
TGTGCCACCCTAACCAGGGCCGACTCCTACAATGAGCAGTTCTTC
CATLTRADSYNEQFF
>TRBV28|TRBJ1-5|-|few|15
TGTGCCAGCATTGACCGTAGGGGACCTAATCAGCCCCAGCATTTT
CASIDRRGPNQPQHF
>TRBV5-6|TRBJ2-6|TRBD1|-|18
TGTGCCAGCAGCTCACCGGGACAGGGGGTATCTGGGGCCAACGTCCTGACTTTC
CASSSPGQGVSGANVLTF
>TRBV2|TRBJ2-3|-|-|14
TGTGCCAGCAGTTCTAGGTTGAGCACAGATACGCAGTATTTT
CASSSRLSTDTQYF
>TRBV29-1|TRBJ1-2|TRBD1|-|18
TGCAGCGTTGAAAAAATATTGGGACAGGGGGATTCGTGGTATGGCTACACCTTC
CSVEKILGQGDSWYGYTF
>TRBV6-1|TRBJ2-7|TRBD1|once|15
TGTGCCAGCAGTGAGGGACAGGGGTTCCCCTACGAGCAGTACTTC
CASSEGQGFPYEQYF
>TRBV6-1|TRBJ1-2|-|-|13
TGTGCCAGCAGTGGGGCAAGGGGATCTGGCTACACCTTC
CASSGARGSGYTF
>TRBV7-2|TRBJ2-5|-|-|13
TGTGCCAGCAGCTTAGGGACTCGGGAGACCCAGTACTTC
CASSLGTRETQYF
>TRBV28|TRBJ2-2|TRBD2|-|16
TGTGCCAGCAGTTTGTTTGCGGGGGGTGGCACCGGGGAGCTGTTTTTT
CASSLFAGGGTGELFF
>TRBV5-1|TRBJ2-2|TRBD1|-|15
TGCGCCAGCAGCCCGGGGACAGATAACACCGGGGAGCTGTTTTTT
CASSPGTDNTGELFF
>TRBV7-8|TRBJ2-1|-|-|15
TGTGCCAGCAGCCAAACACGGGGTGTGTACAATGAGCAGTTCTTC
CASSQTRGVYNEQFF
>TRBV27|TRBJ2-6|-|-|15
TGTGCCAGCAGTTTATCGGGGACCGGGGCCAACGTCCTGACTTTC
CASSLSGTGANVLTF
>TRBV5-4|TRBJ1-4|-|-|14
TGTGCCAGCAGCCGCGGGACGGCTAATGAAAAACTGTTTTTT
CASSRGTANEKLFF
>TRBV5-4|TRBJ2-1|TRBD2|-|16
TGTGCCAGCAGCTTGGGTTCCCTAGCGGGAGCCAGGGAGCAGTTCTTC
CASSLGSLAGAREQFF
>TRBV2|TRBJ2-2|-|-|14
TGTGCCAGCAGTGAGGTCAGGGGAACCGGGGAGCTGTTTTTT
CASSEVRGTGELFF
>TRBV15|TRBJ2-5|-|-|14
TGTGCCACCAGCAGAGGGGCAGACCAAGAGACCCAGTACTTC
CATSRGADQETQYF
>TRBV7-2|TRBJ2-7|-|-|14
TGTGCCAGCAGCCCCCGACTATACTCCTACGAGCAGTACTTC
CASSPRLYSYEQYF
>TRBV5-6|TRBJ2-5|TRBD1|-|16
TGTGCCAGCAGCGCCGGACAGGGGCGATCTCGGGAGACCCAGTACTTC
CASSAGQGRSRETQYF
>TRBV2|TRBJ1-5|TRBD1|-|15
TGTGCCAGCGACTCCGGGACAGGGGGCTTTCAGCCCCAGCATTTT
CASDSGTGGFQPQHF
>TRBV6-1|TRBJ2-3|-|-|14
TGTGCCAGCAGTGGCTGGGACGGGACAGATACGCAGTATTTT
CASSGWDGTDTQYF
>TRBV5-8|TRBJ2-2|TRBD2|-|16
TGTGCCAGCAGCTTTCTTAGCGGGGGGAACACCGGGGAGCTGTTTTTT
CASSFLSGGNTGELFF
>TRBV7-9|TRBJ2-7|-|few|13
TGTGCCAGCAGCCTAGGGACAATATACGAGCAGTACTTC
CASSLGTIYEQYF
>TRBV11-1|TRBJ2-1|-|-|14
TGTGCCAGCAGCCCTCGTTACAGGGACACTGAGCAGTTCTTC
CASSPRYRDTEQFF
>TRBV11-2|TRBJ2-3|-|-|13
TGTGCCAGCAGCTTAGACAGAGTGGATACGCAGTATTTT
CASSLDRVDTQYF
>TRBV6-6|TRBJ1-1|-|-|13
TGTGCCAGCAGTTACAGGGGAGGCACTGAAGCTTTCTTT
CASSYRGGTEAFF
>TRBV6-5|TRBJ2-2|TRBD2|-|16
TGTGCCAGCAGTTCCTTTGTAGCGGGATTGACCGGGGAGCTGTTTTTT
CASSSFVAGLTGELFF
>TRBV4-1|TRBJ2-2|TRBD2|-|18
TGCGCCAGCAGCCAGATTGACGCGGGACTAGCGGGGCTCAGGGAGCTGTTTTTT
CASSQIDAGLAGLRELFF
>TRBV18|TRBJ2-7|-|-|12
TGTGCCAGCTCACCCACAGGCTACGAGCAGTACTTC
CASSPTGYEQYF
>TRBV2|TRBJ2-5|-|-|13
TGTGCCAGCAGTCGGGACATCGTTGGGACCCAGTACTTC
CASSRDIVGTQYF
>TRBV28|TRBJ2-7|-|-|15
TGTGCCAGCAGTTTGGGCGGGGCCTCGTCGGGCGAGCAGTACTTC
CASSLGGASSGEQYF
>TRBV19|TRBJ2-1|TRBD2|-|14
TGTGCCAGTAGTACTCCGGGACTAGTTCGCGAGCAGTTCTTC
CASSTPGLVREQFF
>TRBV30|TRBJ1-3|TRBD1|-|18
TGTGCCTGGAGCCAAACCGGGACAGGGGTCTTGTCTGGAAACACCATATATTTT
CAWSQTGTGVLSGNTIYF